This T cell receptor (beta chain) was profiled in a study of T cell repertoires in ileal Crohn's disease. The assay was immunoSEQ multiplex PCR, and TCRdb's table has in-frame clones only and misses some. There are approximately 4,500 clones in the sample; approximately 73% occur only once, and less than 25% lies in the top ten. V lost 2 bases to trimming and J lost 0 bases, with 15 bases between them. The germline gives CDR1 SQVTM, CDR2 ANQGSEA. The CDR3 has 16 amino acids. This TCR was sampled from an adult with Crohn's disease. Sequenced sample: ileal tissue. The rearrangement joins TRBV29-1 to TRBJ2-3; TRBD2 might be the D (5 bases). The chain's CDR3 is CSVERRWETSTDTQYF. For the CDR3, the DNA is TGCAGCGTTGAAAGGCGGTGGGAGACTAGCACAGATACGCAGTATTTT.